One sample yielded the 12 T cell receptor beta chains listed below, sequenced in a study of blood T cell repertoires in COVID-19 (TCRdb year 2020). Libraries were built with the immunoSEQ multiplex PCR assay. The immuneACCESS repertoire file appears here via TCRdb, limited to in-frame rearrangements. These files lack a portion of the clones; in checked studies, under half of the deficit traces to unresolved V genes, and the cause of the others is not known. This sample is represented by 140,000 to 150,000 clones; 88% of them were singletons. Together, the top ten hold 2% to 2.5% of the sample. The material sequenced was peripheral blood. The source of these receptors is a human donor in a cohort sampled during active COVID-19.

The rearrangement uses TRBV11-2 and TRBJ1-3, with D perhaps matching TRBD1 (5 bases). With 1 base removed from V and 0 bases from J, the gap between germline ends came to 13 bases. CDR3 length: 17 residues. Germline CDR1 SGHAT, CDR2 FQNNGV. The CDR3 sequence is CASSLGGAGISGNTIYF. The CDR3 nucleotides are TGTGCCAGCAGCTTAGGGGGCGCGGGGATCTCTGGAAACACCATATATTTT.

J is TRBJ1-5 and V is TRBV6-2 or TRBV6-3; 9 bases fit TRBD1. V lost 3 bases and J lost 6; bases outside the gene matches: 3. CDR3 length equals 14 residues. Germline CDR1 MNHEY, CDR2 SVGEGT. CDR3: CASSYVDRGQPQHF. CDR3 sequence (DNA): TGTGCCAGCAGTTATGTGGACAGGGGTCAGCCCCAGCATTTT.

The chain carries TRBV29-1 and TRBJ1-1, with a weak D call TRBD1 (5 bases). Trimming shortened V by 5 bases and J by 0 bases, and 7 bases separated the two germline ends. The CDR3 is 12 residues long. Germline loops: CDR1 SQVTM, CDR2 ANQGSEA. CDR3 nucleotide sequence: TGCAGCGTTCAACAGGTGAACACTGAAGCTTTCTTT. Its translation is CSVQQVNTEAFF.

The chain employs TRBV6-2 or TRBV6-3 and TRBJ1-2; TRBD1 agrees at 7 bases. Germline V gene lookup returns CDR1 MNHEY and CDR2 SVGEGT. CDR3 length: 15 amino acids. V gave up 6 bases and J gave up 2 bases; unmatched junction bases: 9. The CDR3 is CASSWPGTENYGYTF. The CDR3 DNA reads TGTGCCAGCAGCTGGCCTGGGACAGAAAACTATGGCTACACCTTC.

This clone was counted once. The rearrangement uses TRBV5-1 and TRBJ2-7, with D perhaps matching TRBD2 (6 bases). V gave up 4 bases and J gave up 3 bases, with 20 bases separating them. From germline, CDR1 is SGHRS and CDR2 YFSETQ. The CDR3 contains 16 residues. The CDR3 protein is CASSPSTGTLIYEQYF. CDR3 bases: TGCGCCAGCAGCCCATCAACCGGGACTTTAATCTACGAGCAGTACTTC. Filled out from reference TRBV5-1 and TRBJ2-7, the complete variable domain reads KAGVTQTPRYLIKTRGQQVTLSCSPISGHRSVSWYQQTPGQGLQFLFEYFSETQRNKGNFPGRFSGRQFSNSRSEMNVSTLELGDSALYLCASSPSTGTLIYEQYFGPGTRLTVT.

This clone was counted once. The chain uses TRBV10-3 and TRBJ1-5; possible D gene TRBD1, 6 bases. The CDR3 loop spans 15 amino acids. Per the germline V gene, CDR1 is ENHRY and CDR2 is SYGVKD. V was shortened by 2 bases and J by 3 bases, with 11 bases between the two germline ends. Here the CDR3 DNA reads TGTGCCATCAGTGAGGGGCAGGGGAACAATCAGCCCCAGCATTTT. It is translated as CAISEGQGNNQPQHF.

The genes are TRBV11-2 and TRBJ2-1; 9 bases are a match to TRBD2. The CDR3 covers 16 residues. The V gene's germline CDR1 is SGHAT and CDR2 FQNNGV. The trim removed 3 bases at V and 2 bases at J, leaving 5 bases unmatched. The CDR3 sequence is CASSFYSGSAYNEQFF. In nucleotides, the CDR3 is TGTGCCAGCAGCTTCTATAGCGGGAGCGCCTACAATGAGCAGTTCTTC.

This chain joins TRBV7-3 and TRBJ2-2; D ambiguous. The CDR3 is made up of 13 amino acids. Germline values: CDR1 SGHTA, CDR2 FQGTGA. Trimming took off 5 bases at V and 4 bases at J, with 8 bases between the two ends. CDR3 DNA sequence: TGTGCCAGCAGCCCCGACACCACCGGGGAGCTGTTTTTT. Protein sequence: CASSPDTTGELFF. The variable domain in full, with the rest retrieved from reference TRBV7-3 and TRBJ2-2, is GAGVSQTPSNKVTEKGKYVELRCDPISGHTALYWYRQSLGQGPEFLIYFQGTGAADDSGLPNDRFFAVRPEGSVSTLKIQRTERGDSAVYLCASSPDTTGELFFGEGSRLTVL.

V is TRBV4-2 and J is TRBJ2-1; TRBD1 matches 8 bases. V lost 2 bases, J lost 11 bases, and 11 bases stayed unmatched. CDR1 is LGHNA, CDR2 YNFKEQ, per germline. The CDR3 covers 15 residues. CDR3 protein: CASSQSTQGAPQQFF. CDR3 DNA sequence: TGTGCCAGCAGCCAATCGACTCAGGGGGCTCCTCAGCAGTTCTTC.

This chain joins TRBV6-2 or TRBV6-3 and TRBJ1-1, with TRBD1 as a possible D gene (5 bases). CDR1 is MNHEY and CDR2 is SVGEGT in the germline V gene. This CDR3 is built from 15 residues. Trimming shortened V by 5 bases and J by 1 base, and 14 bases separated the two germline ends. CDR3 residues: CASSLSGGENTEAFF. In DNA, the CDR3 is TGTGCCAGCAGTCTATCCGGGGGAGAGAACACTGAAGCTTTCTTT.

This clone was found a few times. J is TRBJ1-1 and V is TRBV7-9; D remains ambiguous. V was pared by 5 bases and J by 1 base, with 5 bases between. Germline CDR1 reads SEHNR; CDR2 reads FQNEAQ (reference sequence). This CDR3 comprises 12 residues. CDR3 protein: CASSQSNTEAFF. The CDR3 coding sequence is TGTGCCAGCAGCCAGTCGAACACTGAAGCTTTCTTT.

This chain joins TRBV2 and TRBJ1-5, with D tentatively TRBD1 (5 bases). CDR3 size: 13 residues. CDR1 is SNHLY, CDR2 FYNNEI, per germline. V was cut by 7 bases and J by 5 bases, with 12 bases left in between. The CDR3 sequence: CASTREGHQPQHF. CDR3 DNA sequence: TGTGCCAGCACCAGGGAGGGACATCAGCCCCAGCATTTT.